The next 5 T cell receptor beta chains were all read from a single sample in a study of blood T cell repertoires in COVID-19. Only in-frame clones appear in the TCRdb table, and some are missing; sequencing was by immunoSEQ multiplex PCR. Of some 190,000 clones listed, roughly 80% are singletons. Specimen: peripheral blood. The source of these receptors is a woman aged 40 to 50 with COVID-19, enrolled during active disease.

The rearrangement uses TRBV3-1 (or the pseudogene TRBV3-2) and TRBJ2-7; D is perhaps TRBD1 (6 bases). This CDR3 is 12 amino acids long. In germline, CDR1 is LGHDT, CDR2 YNNKEL (reference sequence). V gave up 4 bases and J gave up 12 bases, with 16 bases separating them. CDR3 nucleotide sequence: TGTGCCAGCAGCCTACAGGGCCAAGGTCTGTACTTC. Translating gives CASSLQGQGLYF.

V and J are TRBV7-9 and TRBJ2-1, with unresolved D. V lost 4 bases and J 3 bases, leaving 4 bases between the germline ends. This CDR3 region has 12 residues. Germline values: CDR1 SEHNR, CDR2 FQNEAQ (reference sequence). The CDR3 DNA sequence: TGTGCCAGCAGCTCCGGCTACAATGAGCAGTTCTTC. Protein: CASSSGYNEQFF.

The chain links TRBV6-1 to TRBJ1-1; D unclear. Per germline, CDR1 MNHNS and CDR2 SASEGT. CDR3 size: 13 residues. Between the trimmed V and J ends, which lost 2 bases and 5 bases, there was a span of 9 bases. CDR3 sequence reads: CASSELTGTEAFF. CDR3 in DNA: TGTGCCAGCAGTGAATTGACGGGTACTGAAGCTTTCTTT.

This clone was counted between two and nine times. The rearrangement links TRBV11-2 to TRBJ1-1; D unclear. The V gene lost 8 bases and the J gene lost 1 base, with 14 bases spanning the gap. The CDR3 spans 14 residues. Looked up from germline, CDR1 is SGHAT and CDR2 is FQNNGV. The CDR3 reads CASGRGRRNTEAFF. The CDR3 nucleotides are TGTGCCAGCGGACGGGGAAGGAGGAACACTGAAGCTTTCTTT.

This sequence joins TRBV28 and TRBJ2-1; D is uncertain. The CDR3 extends over 11 amino acids. Germline lookup yields CDR1 MDHEN and CDR2 SYDVKM. Deletions cut 8 bases from V and 9 bases from J, with 11 bases between. The CDR3 nucleotides are TGTGCCAGCTCCCACGGGTTTGAGCAGTTCTTC. Protein sequence: CASSHGFEQFF.